Each of the 14 T cell receptor beta chains below was sequenced from the same sample in a study of CD8+ T cells in alopecia areata. Extraction of RNA preceded its reverse transcription into cDNA, which served as the sequencing template. The data were produced by immunoSEQ multiplex PCR, yet TCRdb's version contains in-frame clones alone and is incomplete. The data show 100,000 to 150,000 clones, around 50% seen once. Sequencing was done on a sample of NKG2D-low CD8+ T cells sorted from blood. The receptors shown here come from a human donor with alopecia areata.

V is TRBV27 and J is TRBJ1-2; 11 bases agree with TRBD1. V lost 5 bases and J lost 5; bases outside the gene matches: 4. There are 14 residues in the CDR3. The germline V gene has CDR1 MNHEY and CDR2 SMNVEV (reference sequence). CDR3 sequence reads: CASSPGQGVYGYTF. CDR3 coding DNA: TGTGCCAGCAGTCCGGGACAGGGGGTATATGGCTACACCTTC.

The chain links TRBV4-1 to TRBJ2-3, with a tentative D call TRBD2 (5 bases). From germline, CDR1 is MGHRA and CDR2 YSYEKL. V was trimmed by 3 bases and J by 6 bases, leaving 13 bases between them. The CDR3 runs 14 residues. CDR3 protein: CASSQDRSGDTQYF. The CDR3 bases are TGCGCCAGCAGCCAGGACCGGTCGGGGGATACGCAGTATTTT.

The chain links TRBV29-1 to TRBJ2-6; 7 nucleotides match TRBD1. The CDR3 covers 18 residues. The trim removed 1 base at V and 2 bases at J, leaving 11 bases unmatched. CDR1 is SQVTM, CDR2 ANQGSEA, per germline. The CDR3 region is CSVEATGTDLPGANVLTF. CDR3 coding DNA: TGCAGCGTTGAAGCAACCGGGACAGACTTACCTGGGGCCAACGTCCTGACTTTC. The full variable domain, completed using reference TRBV29-1 and TRBJ2-6, is SAVISQKPSRDICQRGTSLTIQCQVDSQVTMMFWYRQQPGQSLTLIATANQGSEATYESGFVIDKFPISRPNLTFSTLTVSNMSPEDSSIYLCSVEATGTDLPGANVLTFGAGSRLTVL.

The V gene is TRBV29-1, the J gene TRBJ2-7; 10 bases align to TRBD2. CDR3 length: 15 amino acids. The J segment lost 7 bases and the V segment lost 8 bases, leaving 17 bases of the junction unmatched. Germline V gene data show CDR1 as SQVTM and CDR2 as ANQGSEA. CDR3 protein: CSIYGASGSVGEQYF. The CDR3 coding sequence is TGCAGCATATATGGGGCTAGCGGGAGTGTAGGAGAGCAGTACTTC.

In this sample, this clone turned up a few times. This rearrangement joins TRBV29-1 to TRBJ2-5; D gene unclear. This CDR3 contains 13 residues. Trimming took off 3 bases at V and 3 bases at J, with 11 bases between the two ends. Germline values: CDR1 SQVTM, CDR2 ANQGSEA. DNA for the CDR3: TGCAGCGTTGATTTTAGGACGGAAGAGACCCAGTACTTC. Encoded protein: CSVDFRTEETQYF.

The rearrangement links TRBV30 to TRBJ2-7; no firm D call. Trimming pared 2 bases from V and 4 bases from J, leaving 6 bases between. In germline, CDR1 is GTSNPN, CDR2 SVGIG (reference sequence). The CDR3 has 11 residues. The CDR3 is CAWSSPYEQYF. The CDR3 nucleotides are TGTGCCTGGAGTTCCCCTTACGAGCAGTACTTC.

V usage is TRBV5-4 and J usage is TRBJ2-3; D is ambiguous. Trimming pared 5 bases from V and 6 bases from J, leaving 10 bases between. From germline, CDR1 is SGHNT and CDR2 YYREEE (reference sequence). This CDR3 has 12 amino acids. CDR3 bases: TGTGCCAGCAGTTTCGATACCGATACGCAGTATTTT. This encodes CASSFDTDTQYF.

The chain recombines TRBV9 with TRBJ2-3, with D perhaps being TRBD1 or TRBD2 (5 bases each). V lost 5 bases to trimming and J lost 0 bases, with 16 bases between them. The length of the CDR3 is 16 residues. In germline, CDR1 is SGDLS, CDR2 YYNGEE. CDR3 region: CASSPDPGPSTDTQYF. CDR3 DNA sequence: TGTGCCAGCAGTCCTGATCCGGGGCCTAGCACAGATACGCAGTATTTT.

This chain connects TRBV7-9 to TRBJ2-5; D is ambiguous. Germline V gene data show CDR1 as SEHNR and CDR2 as FQNEAQ (reference sequence). Deletions cut 4 bases from V and 4 bases from J, with 7 bases between. The CDR3 covers 12 residues. CDR3 DNA sequence: TGTGCCAGCAGCTCCAGCTTAGAGACCCAGTACTTC. Its protein is CASSSSLETQYF.

V and J are TRBV4-1 and TRBJ2-2; 10 positions agree with TRBD2. This CDR3 comprises 14 residues. The germline V gene encodes CDR1 MGHRA and CDR2 YSYEKL. V shed 5 bases, J shed 8 bases, and the junction held 5 bases outside the gene matches. The CDR3 region has the DNA TGCGCCAGCAGCTACGAGGGACTAGCGGGGGAGCTGTTTTTT. Translated, it gives CASSYEGLAGELFF.

The chain is built from TRBV4-1 and TRBJ2-2; D is perhaps TRBD2 (5 bases). V was trimmed by 1 base and J by 7 bases, leaving 13 bases between them. The germline V gene encodes CDR1 MGHRA and CDR2 YSYEKL. The CDR3 contains 15 residues. The CDR3 region has the DNA TGCGCCAGCAGCCAAGTAACCGGGAAGAACGGGGAGCTGTTTTTT. Translating gives CASSQVTGKNGELFF.

The chain couples TRBV29-1 to TRBJ1-2; D uncertain. The CDR3 sequence is 10 residues long. Trimming cost V 6 bases and J 5 bases, with 7 bases left between them. Germline assignment: CDR1 SQVTM and CDR2 ANQGSEA. CDR3 amino acids: CSVPLYGYTF. CDR3 in DNA: TGCAGCGTGCCCTTGTATGGCTACACCTTC.

V is TRBV30 and J is TRBJ2-2, with D possibly matching TRBD2 (5 bases). V was trimmed by 7 bases and J by 1 base, leaving 10 bases between them. CDR3 length equals 13 residues. CDR1 and CDR2 from the germline V gene are GTSNPN and SVGIG (reference sequence). CDR3 amino acids: CASDRENTGELFF. CDR3 nucleotide sequence: TGTGCCTCCGACCGGGAGAACACCGGGGAGCTGTTTTTT.

The CDR3 nucleotides read TGTGCCAGCGGAAAGGGGGCTAGCTCCTACGAGCAGTACTTC. Its protein is CASGKGASSYEQYF. The chain carries TRBV27 and TRBJ2-7; TRBD1 aligns across 7 bases. V was pared by 8 bases and J by 0 bases, with 7 bases of the junction left unmatched. Germline CDR1 is MNHEY and CDR2 is SMNVEV (reference sequence). The CDR3 is made up of 14 amino acids.